A selection of T cell receptor beta chains follows, all from one sample in a study of T cells in Graves' hyperthyroidism and ophthalmopathy. TCRdb called the multiplex PCR reads again in MiXCR, with one record for every CDR3 protein. The sample shows 400,000 or so distinct CDR3 sequences, approximately 14% of them seen only once. Sequences were obtained from blood. The receptors shown here come from a woman aged 30 to 39 with Graves' ophthalmopathy. CDR3s include the opening cysteine and the closing phenylalanine or tryptophan. D genes are given only for firm matches. Clone size is given for some rows only: seen once, a few or many times, or a class if the clone is expanded.

len	abundance	v_gene	j_gene	d_gene	CDR3nt	CDR3aa
16	few	TRBV24-1	TRBJ2-3	TRBD2	TGTGCCACCAGTGATCACCTCGGGAGGGGCACAGATACGCAGTATTTT	CATSDHLGRGTDTQYF
13	many	TRBV29-1	TRBJ2-7	NA	TGCAGCGTTGAAGGTGGCGGGGCCTACGAGCAGTACTTC	CSVEGGGAYEQYF
15	many	TRBV10-3	TRBJ2-1	NA	TGTGCCATCAATAGGGAACCAAGCTCCTACAATGAGCAGTTCTTC	CAINREPSSYNEQFF
15	many	TRBV12-3/TRBV12-4	TRBJ1-5	NA	TGTGCCAGCAGTTCAACACGGGACGAGGATCAGCCCCAGCATTTT	CASSSTRDEDQPQHF
20	many	TRBV2	TRBJ2-2	TRBD1	TGTGCCAGCGAAACAGGAGGACCGGACAGGCACGATATCGTACACCGGGAGCTGTTTTTT	CASETGGPDRHDIVHRELFF
14	NA	TRBV2	TRBJ2-7	TRBD1	TGTGCCAGCAGGGGACAGGGTGGATTCTACGAGCAGTACTTC	CASRGQGGFYEQYF
15	many	TRBV20-1	TRBJ2-3	NA	TGCAGTGCTCACCGAATGGCGGGGAAGGGTGATACGCAGTATTTT	CSAHRMAGKGDTQYF
15	many	TRBV5-5	TRBJ2-5	TRBD1	TGTGCCAGCAGCCAACGCACACAGGGGCAAGAGACCCAGTACTTC	CASSQRTQGQETQYF
13	many	TRBV12-3/TRBV12-4	TRBJ2-1	NA	TGTGCCAGCAGTTTAAGGACTAACAATGAGCAGTTCTTC	CASSLRTNNEQFF
13	many	TRBV2	TRBJ2-7	NA	TGTGCCAGCAGTGAAGCGTTTGCCGCCCCGCGGTACTTC	CASSEAFAAPRYF
15	many	TRBV27	TRBJ2-3	NA	TGTGCCAGCAGTGGCCGCGGACAAAGCACAGATACGCAGTATTTT	CASSGRGQSTDTQYF
11	many	TRBV2	TRBJ1-6	NA	TGTGCCAGCAGTGAGGCGTCACCCCTCCACTTT	CASSEASPLHF
19	few	TRBV5-1	TRBJ2-3	TRBD2	TGCGCCAGCAGCTTCCTCGGACCGGGACTAGCAGGAAACACAGATACGCAGTATTTT	CASSFLGPGLAGNTDTQYF
14	many	TRBV7-2	TRBJ2-1	NA	TGTGCCTCTAAAGGGGGAAGTCTGTCCAATGAGCAGTTCTTC	CASKGGSLSNEQFF
15	many	TRBV5-5	TRBJ1-1	NA	TGTGCCAGCAGCTCCATGTTGTCCGTCGGCACTGAAGCTTTCTTT	CASSSMLSVGTEAFF
13	NA	TRBV5-1	TRBJ1-2	NA	TGCGCCAGCAGCTTGGGGGTGGTAGATGGCTACACCTTC	CASSLGVVDGYTF
14	many	TRBV27	TRBJ1-1	NA	TGTGCCAGCAGTCAAAGACAGATGAACACTGAAGCTTTCTTT	CASSQRQMNTEAFF
14	many	TRBV3-1	TRBJ1-1	NA	TGTGCCAGCAGCCAAGGACATTCGAACACTGAAGCTTTCTTT	CASSQGHSNTEAFF
16	many	TRBV20-1	TRBJ2-3	NA	TGCAGTGCTAGAGAAGATAGAGGGGGGGCATGGGATACGCAGTATTTT	CSAREDRGGAWDTQYF
14	many	TRBV12-3/TRBV12-4	TRBJ1-4	TRBD1	TGTGCCAGCAGTGACGGACAGGAATATGAAAAACTGTTTTTT	CASSDGQEYEKLFF
15	NA	TRBV7-2	TRBJ2-7	NA	TGTGCCAGCAGCTCTGGGGGGCTAGCAAGGGCCGAGCAGTACTTC	CASSSGGLARAEQYF
17	NA	TRBV7-2	TRBJ1-1	TRBD1	TGTGCCAGCAGCCGTGAGATTTTAGGACAGGGGATGACGGAAGCTTTCTTT	CASSREILGQGMTEAFF
14	many	TRBV20-1	TRBJ1-2	TRBD1	TGCAGTGCTAGCCGGACAGGGAGCGACTATGGCTACACCTTC	CSASRTGSDYGYTF
14	many	TRBV6-1	TRBJ1-1	NA	TGTGCCAGCAGTGAAGTTTTGGTGATGACTGAAGCTTTCTTT	CASSEVLVMTEAFF
14	many	TRBV20-1	TRBJ1-4	NA	TGCAGTGCTAGAGATCCGACACCTGGTGAAAAACTGTTTTTT	CSARDPTPGEKLFF
18	NA	TRBV20-1	TRBJ2-1	TRBD2	TGCAGTGCTCGGGACAGCCGGACTAGCGGGAGAACCTACAATGAGCAGTTCTTC	CSARDSRTSGRTYNEQFF
12	many	TRBV2	TRBJ2-3	NA	TGTGCCAGCCTCGGGCTTGGAGATACGCAGTATTTT	CASLGLGDTQYF
14	NA	TRBV2	TRBJ1-1	NA	TGTGCCAGCACTTTCGAGGGCACAGCGACTGAAGCTTTCTTT	CASTFEGTATEAFF
17	many	TRBV6-1	TRBJ1-6	NA	TGTGCCACCCAACAGGGAGGAGGCGGGTCCTATAATTCACCCCTCCACTTT	CATQQGGGGSYNSPLHF
14	NA	TRBV10-2	TRBJ1-5	TRBD1	TGCGCCACCGCCCCGGGACAGGAGAGGGGGCCCCAGCATTTT	CATAPGQERGPQHF
14	few	TRBV24-1	TRBJ1-5	TRBD1	TGTGCCACCAGTGAAGCCCAGGGGGCCCAGCCCCAGCATTTT	CATSEAQGAQPQHF
13	many	TRBV20-1	TRBJ2-5	NA	TGCAGTGCAAAAACAGGGAATGTTGCGACCCAGTACTTC	CSAKTGNVATQYF
14	many	TRBV2	TRBJ2-7	TRBD2	TGTGCCAGCAGTGGGGGACTAGTGGGCTACGAGCAGTACTTC	CASSGGLVGYEQYF
14	many	TRBV7-2	TRBJ2-5	NA	TGTGCCAGCAGCAACAGGGTACTCCTCGGGACCCAGTACTTC	CASSNRVLLGTQYF
15	many	TRBV24-1	TRBJ2-1	TRBD2	TGTGCCACCAGTGATTTCGGCCTAGCGGACAATGAGCAGTTCTTC	CATSDFGLADNEQFF
17	many	TRBV12-3/TRBV12-4	TRBJ1-6	TRBD1	TGTGCCAGCAGTTTGGGACAGGGAAGCTCCTATAATTCACCCCTCCACTTT	CASSLGQGSSYNSPLHF
14	NA	TRBV28	TRBJ1-2	TRBD1	TGTGCCAGCAGAACAGGGGGCACGGACTATGGCTACACCTTC	CASRTGGTDYGYTF
17	few	TRBV20-1	TRBJ2-5	NA	TGCAGTGCTAGAGATGGATCCGGTGCAGGTACTTCGGAGACCCAGTACTTC	CSARDGSGAGTSETQYF
18	NA	TRBV24-1	TRBJ2-6	NA	TGTGCCACCAGCTCTCGGGGGGCGGCTATTTCTGGGGCCAACGTCCTGACTTTC	CATSSRGAAISGANVLTF
14	NA	TRBV6-1	TRBJ2-5	TRBD2	TGTGCCAGCGGGCGACTAGCGGGTAAAGAGACCCAGTACTTC	CASGRLAGKETQYF
13	many	TRBV5-8	TRBJ2-3	NA	TGTGCCAGCAGCTTGGGGGGGGCCAATACGCAGTATTTT	CASSLGGANTQYF
14	few	TRBV6-4	TRBJ1-4	NA	TGTGCCAGTAAGGGGGGGTGGGGGTGCGAAAAACTGTTTTTT	CASKGGWGCEKLFF
14	many	TRBV10-2	TRBJ1-2	NA	TGCGCCAGCAGTGCGGCCTGGAGTGACTATGGCTACACCTTC	CASSAAWSDYGYTF
16	few	TRBV7-3	TRBJ2-3	NA	TGTGCCAGCAGCTGGCCTTACCAGGACCCCACAGATACGCAGTATTTT	CASSWPYQDPTDTQYF
18	few	TRBV12-3/TRBV12-4	TRBJ1-6	TRBD1	TGTGCCAGCACTCTCAAGACAGGGGCTAGCTCCTATAATTCACCCCTCCACTTT	CASTLKTGASSYNSPLHF
16	many	TRBV20-1	TRBJ1-5	NA	TGCAGTGCTAGAGATGGCGGGTGGTCCCATAATCAGCCCCAGCATTTT	CSARDGGWSHNQPQHF
13	many	TRBV30	TRBJ2-7	TRBD1	TGTGCCTGGAGCCGGGACAGGGGACGCGAGCAGTACTTC	CAWSRDRGREQYF
15	many	TRBV28	TRBJ2-1	TRBD2	TGTGCCAGCAGTTACGGGACTAGCGGGGCGTATGAGCAGTTCTTC	CASSYGTSGAYEQFF
16	many	TRBV27	TRBJ2-5	NA	TGTGCCAGCAGAGCCGTGCGGAGGGGATACCAAGAGACCCAGTACTTC	CASRAVRRGYQETQYF
16	many	TRBV7-3	TRBJ2-1	TRBD2	TGTGCCAGCAGCCTCGGGCCGGGACTAGCCGAGAATGAGCAGTTCTTC	CASSLGPGLAENEQFF